This T cell receptor beta chain was found in a study of early stage breast cancer tumors. Study-level points and caveats: Commonly generated sequences made up most enriched TCRB sequences shared between patients.

For this clone: Its antigen is currently unknown.

Produced via immunoSEQ multiplex PCR; TCRdb's table is partial and in-frame only. The sample holds about 14,000 clones; roughly three quarters are singletons and the top ten take less than 8.5%. Sampling of the adjacent normal breast tissue occurred roughly 2-4 cm from the tumor. Germline V gene sequence: CDR1 LNHDA, CDR2 SQIVND (reference sequence). V lost 5 bases to trimming and J lost 6 bases; unmatched junction nucleotides: 11. CDR3 length equals 16 residues. The TCR was taken from a person aged 45-65 years with breast cancer. V and J are TRBV19 and TRBJ2-4; 9 nucleotides line up with TRBD1. The sample was normal breast tissue next to the tumor. The CDR3 here is CASSSKGQGLGNIQYF. The CDR3 DNA sequence: TGTGCCAGTAGTTCAAAGGGACAGGGATTGGGAAACATTCAGTACTTC.